These 24 T cell receptor beta chains were sequenced from one sample in a study of response to subunit inactivated influenza vaccine. A single record per CDR3 protein comes from TCRdb applying MiXCR to the RT-PCR reads. The sample has under 750,000 distinct CDR3 sequences, around 11% seen once. Sample: PBMCs from blood, taken on the day of vaccination. Receptors were obtained from a middle-aged man who received an inactivated influenza vaccine.

This clonotype was found many times. The chain joins TRBV12-3 or TRBV12-4 to TRBJ2-3, with 7 bases aligning to TRBD1. The CDR3 consists of 15 residues. After removal of 5 bases from V and 4 bases from J, the junction contained 9 bases not matched to a gene. DNA for the CDR3: TGTGCCAGCAGTGCGACAGGGCCAAGTCCAGATACGCAGTATTTT. It yields the protein CASSATGPSPDTQYF.

This clonotype occurred many times. J is TRBJ2-3 and V is TRBV2; D may correspond to TRBD1 or TRBD2 (5 bases each). The CDR3 has 14 amino acids. CDR1 SNHLY and CDR2 FYNNEI come from the germline V gene. The V end was cut by 10 bases, the J end by 0 bases, with 14 bases between. CDR3 protein: CATSGTPSTDTQYF. CDR3 nucleotide sequence: TGTGCCACGTCAGGGACGCCGAGCACAGATACGCAGTATTTT.

The chain has TRBV20-1 and TRBJ1-5, with a possible D match to TRBD1 (5 bases). The V gene's germline CDR1 is DFQATT and CDR2 SNEGSKA (reference sequence). This CDR3 has 14 amino acids. V shed 6 bases and J shed 7 bases, with 19 bases lying between them. CDR3 amino acids: CSATREGSRQPQHF. CDR3 nucleotides: TGCAGTGCCACCAGAGAGGGGTCCAGGCAGCCCCAGCATTTT.

This clonotype was counted a few times. CDR3 region: CASSQRGHLRSEALHF. CDR3 bases: TGCGCCAGCAGCCAACGGGGACACCTGCGATCGGAGGCCCTCCACTTT. The chain has TRBV4-1 and TRBJ1-6; a possible D gene is TRBD1 (6 bases). Deletions cut 2 bases from V and 14 bases from J, with 22 bases between. The CDR3 has 16 amino acids. Looked up from germline, CDR1 is MGHRA and CDR2 is YSYEKL.

This clonotype was picked up a small number of times. The V and J genes are TRBV4-1 and TRBJ2-7; D perhaps matches TRBD1 (5 bases). The length of the CDR3 is 14 residues. The V end was cut by 7 bases, the J end by 4 bases, with 17 bases between. Per germline, CDR1 MGHRA and CDR2 YSYEKL. In DNA form, the CDR3 reads TGCGCCAGCAAGGCGGCAGGGAAAACGTACGAGCAGTACTTC. Amino acid sequence: CASKAAGKTYEQYF.

This clonotype was seen repeatedly, ten times or more. The V and J genes are TRBV3-1 and TRBJ2-5; 8 positions match TRBD1. The junction had 14 bases not matched to a gene; V was cut back by 3 bases and J by 5 bases. The CDR3 spans 17 residues. Germline CDR1 LGHDT, CDR2 YNNKEL (reference sequence). The CDR3, as DNA: TGTGCCAGCAGCCAGAGTACCAGGGGGCTATCTGGGGAGACCCAGTACTTC. Amino acid sequence: CASSQSTRGLSGETQYF.

This clonotype was picked up a small number of times. The chain uses TRBV7-2 and TRBJ2-7; 11 positions match TRBD1. The CDR3 runs to 14 residues. V gave up 5 bases and J gave up 3 bases; unmatched junction bases: 3. The V gene's germline CDR1 is SGHTA and CDR2 FQGNSA. The CDR3 reads CASSRDRGIYEQYF. The CDR3 DNA is TGTGCCAGCAGCCGGGACAGGGGGATCTACGAGCAGTACTTC.

The chain links TRBV7-8 to TRBJ2-1; 12 positions agree with TRBD2. The germline gives CDR1 SGHVS, CDR2 FQNEAQ. The J segment lost 10 bases and the V segment lost 1 base, leaving 5 bases of the junction unmatched. The length of the CDR3 is 15 residues. The CDR3 reads CASSLELAGGQEQFF. CDR3 DNA sequence: TGTGCCAGCAGCTTAGAACTAGCGGGGGGCCAAGAGCAGTTCTTC.

This clonotype was seen a handful of times. The V gene is TRBV27, the J gene TRBJ2-7, with 7 nucleotides matching TRBD1. The CDR3 length is 14 residues. Trimming removed 5 bases from V and 5 bases from J; junction bases left unmatched: 9. The V gene's germline CDR1 is MNHEY and CDR2 SMNVEV (reference sequence). The CDR3 is CASSPLGQQDEQYF. The DNA of the CDR3 is TGTGCCAGCAGTCCTTTGGGACAGCAGGACGAGCAGTACTTC.

This clonotype has only a few counts. The J gene is TRBJ2-3, the V gene TRBV5-1, with D perhaps TRBD1 or TRBD2 (5 bases each). The CDR3 is 16 residues long. V was trimmed by 0 bases and J by 6 bases, leaving 17 bases between them. Germline V gene lookup returns CDR1 SGHRS and CDR2 YFSETQ. The CDR3 loop is CASSLVGPNSADTQYF. The CDR3 bases are TGCGCCAGCAGCTTGGTGGGACCAAACAGCGCGGATACGCAGTATTTT.

There are a few counts of this clonotype. The genes are TRBV11-2 and TRBJ2-3; no definite D call. The CDR3 has 15 amino acids. Germline CDR1 is SGHAT and CDR2 is FQNNGV. Trimming removed 3 bases from V and 2 bases from J, with 12 bases in between. The DNA of the CDR3 is TGTGCCAGCAGCTTTCTGACGAGCCTCACAGATACGCAGTATTTT. It specifies CASSFLTSLTDTQYF.

By share of the sample, this clonotype is medium-sized. CDR3 sequence: CASSLQGAKNIQYF. CDR3 bases: TGTGCCAGCAGTCTCCAGGGAGCCAAAAACATTCAGTACTTC. V and J are TRBV28 and TRBJ2-4, with D perhaps matching TRBD1 (5 bases). Germline V CDR1 and CDR2: MDHEN, SYDVKM. With 5 bases removed from V and 0 bases from J, the gap between germline ends came to 8 bases. This CDR3 contains 14 residues.

V gene TRBV24-1 combines with J gene TRBJ2-7; TRBD1 agrees at 7 bases. The CDR3 is made up of 13 amino acids. V lost 4 bases, J lost 8 bases, and 7 bases stayed unmatched. Looked up from germline, CDR1 is KGHDR and CDR2 is SFDVKD. The CDR3 DNA reads TGTGCCACCAGTGAGGGTAGGGGGCGGCAGCAGTACTTC. It is translated as CATSEGRGRQQYF.

This clonotype was recorded at least ten times. This chain uses TRBV29-1 with TRBJ2-7; 11 bases are a match to TRBD1. Trimming took 5 bases from V and 6 from J; bases not matched to a gene: 3. Germline loops: CDR1 SQVTM, CDR2 ANQGSEA. The CDR3 totals 12 residues. CDR3 amino acids: CSVSDRGPEQYF. In nucleotides, the CDR3 is TGCAGCGTTTCGGACAGGGGGCCCGAGCAGTACTTC.

This clonotype has a handful of counts. The chain joins TRBV28 to TRBJ2-7, with TRBD1 matching 8 bases. V lost 2 bases to trimming and J lost 6 bases; unmatched junction nucleotides: 6. The V gene's germline CDR1 is MDHEN and CDR2 SYDVKM. This CDR3 is 14 amino acids long. The CDR3 region is CASSLPGQGAEQYF. In DNA form, the CDR3 reads TGTGCCAGCAGTTTACCCGGACAGGGCGCCGAGCAGTACTTC.

This clonotype occurred a few times. This chain joins TRBV10-2 and TRBJ2-3; 14 bases are shared with TRBD2. With V trimmed by 6 bases and J by 0 bases, 8 bases remained unmatched. The CDR3 runs 18 residues. Per the germline V gene, CDR1 is WSHSY and CDR2 is SAAADI. The CDR3 loop is CASSGGLAGVGSTDTQYF. The CDR3 region has the DNA TGCGCCAGCAGCGGGGGACTAGCGGGAGTTGGAAGCACAGATACGCAGTATTTT.

V and J are TRBV20-1 and TRBJ1-1; D remains ambiguous. The CDR3 spans 12 residues. The germline V and J ends were trimmed by 5 bases and 5 bases, with 12 bases remaining between them. CDR1 and CDR2 from the germline V gene are DFQATT and SNEGSKA (reference sequence). The CDR3 spells CSAFLGGTEAFF. CDR3 nucleotides: TGCAGTGCTTTCTTGGGAGGGACTGAAGCTTTCTTT.

There are a few counts of this clonotype. The chain links TRBV16 to TRBJ2-3; 9 bases are a match to TRBD2. The CDR3 totals 16 residues. CDR1 and CDR2 (germline): KGHSY, FQNENV. J gave up 0 bases and V 1 base, and 2 bases lay outside the gene matches. The CDR3 DNA reads TGTGCCAGCAGCCAATGGCTAGCGGGAAGCACAGATACGCAGTATTTT. Amino acid sequence: CASSQWLAGSTDTQYF.

CDR3 DNA: TGTGCCAGCAGCCAGTGGCGTGGAAACGAGCAGTACTTC. It codes for CASSQWRGNEQYF. The chain is built from TRBV14 and TRBJ2-7; D remains ambiguous. Germline-derived CDR1 and CDR2 are SGHDN and FVKESK. Trimming shortened V by 3 bases and J by 5 bases, and 11 bases separated the two germline ends. This CDR3 has 13 amino acids.

This clonotype appeared a few times. The chain combines TRBV20-1 with TRBJ2-2, with 8 bases matching TRBD2. The CDR3 covers 12 residues. The V and J ends lost 3 bases and 7 bases, in that order; junction bases with no gene match: 1. CDR1 and CDR2 from the germline V gene are DFQATT and SNEGSKA (reference sequence). In nucleotides, the CDR3 is TGCAGTGCTAGCGGGGGGGTCGGGGAGCTGTTTTTT. It codes for CSASGGVGELFF.

The CDR3 DNA is TGTGCCAGCAGCCCTCTAGCGGGATTAGAGACCCAGTACTTC. Translated: CASSPLAGLETQYF. V is TRBV7-9 and J is TRBJ2-5; 9 bases line up with TRBD2. The V segment lost 5 bases and the J segment 4 bases; nucleotides outside the gene matches: 5. Germline lookup yields CDR1 SEHNR and CDR2 FQNEAQ (reference sequence). The CDR3 sequence is 14 residues long.

As regards this clonotype: The conserved closing phenylalanine or tryptophan is absent in this CDR3, likely reflecting a read error. The V call is TRBV20-1, the J call TRBJ2-1, with 10 bases matching TRBD1. The CDR3 covers 16 residues. Germline-derived CDR1 and CDR2 are DFQATT and SNEGSKA (reference sequence). With 6 bases clipped from V and 5 bases from J, the junction kept 13 bases outside the gene matches. The DNA for the CDR3 is TGCAGTGCCCAGCCCCTCGGACAGGGGGTAAACAATGAGCAGTTCTCC. Encoded protein: CSAQPLGQGVNNEQFS.

The rearrangement joins TRBV4-3 to TRBJ2-3; D is uncertain. The germline V gene encodes CDR1 LGHNA and CDR2 YSLEER. With 0 bases removed from V and 2 bases from J, the gap between germline ends came to 6 bases. The CDR3 spans 14 residues. In nucleotides, the CDR3 is TGCGCCAGCAGCCAAGAACCTATCACAGATACGCAGTATTTT. Amino acids: CASSQEPITDTQYF.

This clonotype was observed a handful of times. CDR3 in amino acids: CASSFGAGRLYNEQFF. The DNA of the CDR3 is TGTGCCAGCAGCTTCGGCGCGGGTCGCCTCTACAATGAGCAGTTCTTC. This chain uses TRBV11-2 with TRBJ2-1, with a possible D match to TRBD2 (5 bases). The CDR3 covers 16 residues. Trimming stripped 3 bases from V and 3 bases from J, with 15 bases between. Germline CDR1 reads SGHAT; CDR2 reads FQNNGV.